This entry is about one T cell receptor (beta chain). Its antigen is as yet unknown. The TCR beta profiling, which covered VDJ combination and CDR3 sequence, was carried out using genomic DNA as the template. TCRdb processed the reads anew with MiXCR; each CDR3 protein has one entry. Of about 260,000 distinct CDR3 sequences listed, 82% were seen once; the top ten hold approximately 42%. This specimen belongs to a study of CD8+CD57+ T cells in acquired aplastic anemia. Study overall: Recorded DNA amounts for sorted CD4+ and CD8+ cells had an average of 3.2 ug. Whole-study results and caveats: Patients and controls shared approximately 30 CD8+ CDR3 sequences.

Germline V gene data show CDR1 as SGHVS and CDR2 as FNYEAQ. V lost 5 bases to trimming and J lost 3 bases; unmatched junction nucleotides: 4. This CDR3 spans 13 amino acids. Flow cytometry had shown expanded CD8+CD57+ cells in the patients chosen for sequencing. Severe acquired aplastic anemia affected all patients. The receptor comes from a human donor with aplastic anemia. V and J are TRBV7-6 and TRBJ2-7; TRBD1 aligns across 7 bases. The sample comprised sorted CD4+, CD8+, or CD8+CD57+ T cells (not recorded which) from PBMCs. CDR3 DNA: TGTGCCAGCAGCCGGAACAGGGGCTACGAGCAGTACTTC. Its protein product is CASSRNRGYEQYF.